One sample yielded the 15 T cell receptor beta chains listed below, sequenced in a study of beta chain features in type 1 diabetes. The study, taken as a whole, reports: There was a moderate but significant shortening of TCRB CDR3s in all four CD4+ subsets of Type 1 diabetes patients.

Sequencing targeted expressed TCRB transcripts, as all isolated RNA had been reverse transcribed. Generated by immunoSEQ multiplex PCR, the TCRdb table keeps only in-frame clones and is missing some. The table has roughly 340,000 clones, roughly 12% seen once; the top ten hold around 0.01%. Their recognized antigens are unknown. Sequencing was carried out using naive CD4+ T cells from blood. These receptor sequences come from a woman aged 18-29 years with type 1 diabetes.

The rearrangement uses TRBV6-5 and TRBJ1-2; D remains ambiguous. Trimming removed 0 bases at V and 7 bases at J, with 12 bases between. Germline loops: CDR1 MNHEY, CDR2 SVGAGI. CDR3 length: 14 residues. CDR3 sequence (DNA): TGTGCCAGCAGTTACTCGAGGAGGGCACCTGGCTACACCTTC. Translating it yields CASSYSRRAPGYTF.

This clone was seen a handful of times. The CDR3 DNA reads as TGTGCCTGGACGGGAGGGGCTGAGACCCAGTACTTC. Translation gives CAWTGGAETQYF. The rearrangement joins TRBV30 to TRBJ2-5, with 8 bases identical to TRBD2. This CDR3 is built from 12 residues. Germline trimming cut 4 bases from V and 5 bases from J; bases unmatched to any gene: 3. Germline loops: CDR1 GTSNPN, CDR2 SVGIG (reference sequence). Supplemented by reference TRBV30 and TRBJ2-5, the full variable domain reads SQTIHQWPATLVQPVGSPLSLECTVEGTSNPNLYWYRQAAGRGLQLLFYSVGIGQISSEVPQNLSASRPQDRQFILSSKKLLLSDSGFYLCAWTGGAETQYFGPGTRLLVL.

V is TRBV30 and J is TRBJ2-3; perhaps TRBD2 as D (5 bases). With 7 bases removed from V and 0 bases from J, the gap between germline ends came to 11 bases. Germline values: CDR1 GTSNPN, CDR2 SVGIG (reference sequence). There are 13 residues in the CDR3. The CDR3 protein is CAYLRGSTDTQYF. The CDR3 coding sequence is TGTGCCTACCTCCGGGGTAGCACAGATACGCAGTATTTT.

The chain uses TRBV30 and TRBJ1-4; TRBD1 aligns across 7 bases. Germline V CDR1 and CDR2: GTSNPN, SVGIG (reference sequence). The CDR3 runs to 12 residues. V shed 4 bases, J shed 8 bases, and the junction held 4 bases outside the gene matches. The DNA of the CDR3 is TGTGCCTGGAATTTGGGACAGGAAAAACTGTTTTTT. The encoded protein is CAWNLGQEKLFF.

This clone has only a few counts. The chain couples TRBV5-1 to TRBJ1-5; tentatively, D is TRBD1 (5 bases). The CDR3 has 15 amino acids. Germline assignment: CDR1 SGHRS and CDR2 YFSETQ. V was pared by 4 bases and J by 0 bases, with 11 bases between. Written as DNA, the CDR3 is TGCGCCAGCAGCCTCCAGGGCCATAGCAATCAGCCCCAGCATTTT. This encodes CASSLQGHSNQPQHF. Using reference TRBV5-1 and TRBJ1-5 for the parts outside the CDR3, the full variable domain is KAGVTQTPRYLIKTRGQQVTLSCSPISGHRSVSWYQQTPGQGLQFLFEYFSETQRNKGNFPGRFSGRQFSNSRSEMNVSTLELGDSALYLCASSLQGHSNQPQHFGDGTRLSIL.

The J gene is TRBJ2-1, the V gene TRBV9; 9 positions match TRBD2. V was clipped by 0 bases and J by 6 bases; unmatched bases: 4. Germline CDR1 SGDLS, CDR2 YYNGEE. CDR3 length equals 15 residues. The CDR3 coding sequence is TGTGCCAGCAGCGTAGTTAGCGGGAGTTTCAATGAGCAGTTCTTC. The encoded protein is CASSVVSGSFNEQFF.

This sequence joins TRBV7-8 and TRBJ2-1; TRBD1 matches at 11 bases. V lost 5 bases to trimming and J lost 15 bases; unmatched junction nucleotides: 15. Germline V lookup: CDR1 SGHVS, CDR2 FQNEAQ. The CDR3 runs 15 residues. The CDR3: CASSLSGTGGFVGFF. CDR3 nucleotides: TGTGCCAGCAGCCTCTCGGGGACAGGGGGGTTTGTCGGGTTCTTC.

This clone showed up just a few times. This rearrangement joins TRBV25-1 to TRBJ2-1; 7 bases agree with TRBD1. CDR1 is MGHDK and CDR2 is SYGVNS in the germline V gene. With V trimmed by 4 bases and J by 7 bases, 7 bases remained unmatched. This CDR3 spans 14 amino acids. The CDR3 protein is CASSGRGRKNEQFF. The CDR3 DNA is TGTGCCAGCAGTGGCAGGGGGAGAAAGAATGAGCAGTTCTTC.

This clone has more than one count but fewer than ten. V is TRBV30 and J is TRBJ2-7, with D tentatively TRBD1 (6 bases). The CDR3 consists of 11 residues. Trimming removed 4 bases at V and 7 bases at J, with 11 bases between. The germline gives CDR1 GTSNPN, CDR2 SVGIG (reference sequence). This CDR3 reads CAWTTGREQYF. The CDR3 coding sequence is TGTGCCTGGACTACAGGGCGAGAGCAGTACTTC.

The chain recombines TRBV2 with TRBJ2-7; 10 bases are a match to TRBD1. In germline, CDR1 is SNHLY, CDR2 FYNNEI. Trimming removed 4 bases from V and 4 bases from J; junction bases left unmatched: 4. There are 14 residues in the CDR3. The CDR3 DNA reads TGTGCCAGCAGTGCAGGGGGACAGGGGTACGAGCAGTACTTC. This translates into CASSAGGQGYEQYF. Based on the CDR3 plus reference TRBV2 and TRBJ2-7, the full variable domain is EPEVTQTPSHQVTQMGQEVILRCVPISNHLYFYWYRQILGQKVEFLVSFYNNEISEKSEIFDDQFSVERPDGSNFTLKIRSTKLEDSAMYFCASSAGGQGYEQYFGPGTRLTVT.

This clone was detected only a few times. The chain joins TRBV21-1 to TRBJ1-2; the DNA was not used to check the table's D call, TRBD1. TRBV21-1 is noted as a pseudogene. The CDR3 totals 17 residues. The CDR3 spells CASTQRGQARRGYGYTF. CDR3 sequence (DNA): TGTGCCAGCACCCAAAGGGGACAGGCTCGGAGGGGCTATGGCTACACCTTC.

The chain combines TRBV2 with TRBJ2-3; the D gene is possibly TRBD2 (7 bases). Germline CDR1 reads SNHLY; CDR2 reads FYNNEI. The CDR3 sequence is 13 residues long. V dropped 11 bases and J dropped 1 base, with 13 bases sitting between them. The CDR3 reads CAGWGGGTDTQYF. CDR3 in DNA: TGTGCCGGCTGGGGGGGCGGCACAGATACGCAGTATTTT.

The chain recombines TRBV4-1 with TRBJ2-1; 9 nucleotides line up with TRBD2. With 4 bases clipped from V and 4 bases from J, the junction kept 8 bases outside the gene matches. The germline CDR1 and CDR2 sequences are MGHRA and YSYEKL. CDR3 length: 16 residues. The CDR3 nucleotides read TGCGCCAGCAGCCCCCCACTAGCGGGTGTATACAATGAGCAGTTCTTC. Residues: CASSPPLAGVYNEQFF.

The V and J genes are TRBV19 and TRBJ1-2, with 9 bases aligning to TRBD1. The germline V gene has CDR1 LNHDA and CDR2 SQIVND (reference sequence). After removal of 1 base from V and 8 bases from J, the junction contained 14 bases not matched to a gene. The CDR3 spans 17 residues. The CDR3 DNA follows: TGTGCCAGTAGTATAGGGGCCGGGACAGGGTTCCATGGAGGCTACACCTTC. Translating it yields CASSIGAGTGFHGGYTF.

This rearrangement joins TRBV27 to TRBJ2-7; 8 positions agree with TRBD2. Germline assignment: CDR1 MNHEY and CDR2 SMNVEV (reference sequence). J lost 1 base, V lost 5 bases, and 4 bases had no gene match. The CDR3 has 14 amino acids. The CDR3 nucleotides read TGTGCCAGCAGTATTGCGGGAGGTTCCTACGAGCAGTACTTC. Translated: CASSIAGGSYEQYF.